These 20 T cell receptor beta chains came from one sample sequenced in a study of T cells after posttransplantation cyclophosphamide (dated by TCRdb to about 2016). Library generation was performed with the immunoSEQ multiplex PCR assay. TCRdb holds this immuneACCESS table with in-frame rearrangements only. Some clones are missing; in checked studies, unresolved V genes explain under half, and the rest has no known cause. In this sample the table shows 40,000 to 60,000 clones, and no singletons are among them. 2% to 2.5% of the sample is taken by the ten largest. Sequenced material: PBMCs. These receptors came from a middle-aged man in good health, CMV-negative, and a related stem cell transplant donor.

This clone was seen repeatedly, ten times or more. The chain employs TRBV19 and TRBJ2-1, with TRBD2 matching over 14 bases. Germline CDR1 LNHDA, CDR2 SQIVND (reference sequence). The CDR3 is 18 residues long. The V gene end was trimmed by 4 bases and the J gene end by 6 bases; junction bases not matched to a gene: 11. CDR3 sequence reads: CASSTLRLAGGHPNEQFF. The CDR3 nucleotides are TGTGCCAGTAGTACCCTGAGACTAGCGGGAGGGCATCCCAATGAGCAGTTCTTC.

This clone was counted at least ten times. The J gene is TRBJ2-3, the V gene TRBV7-7, with 9 bases matching TRBD1. Losses at the gene ends were 11 bases for V and 6 bases for J; bases not matched to a gene: 9. The CDR3 has 13 amino acids. Germline V lookup: CDR1 SSHAT, CDR2 FNYEAQ (reference sequence). The CDR3 DNA reads as TGTGCCTCGGGGACAGGGCCTCAGGATACGCAGTATTTT. Its translation is CASGTGPQDTQYF.

This clone was observed at least ten times. The chain employs TRBV6-1 and TRBJ2-3; maybe TRBD2 (6 bases). V was cut by 0 bases and J by 1 base, with 14 bases left in between. This CDR3 has 17 residues. The germline CDR1 and CDR2 sequences are MNHNS and SASEGT. The DNA of the CDR3 is TGTGCCAGCAGTGAAGCGCTTCAGCGGGCTCGCACAGATACGCAGTATTTT. As protein: CASSEALQRARTDTQYF.

This clone was observed at least ten times. This sequence joins TRBV5-1 and TRBJ2-7; 7 bases align to TRBD2. With 4 bases clipped from V and 6 bases from J, the junction kept 13 bases outside the gene matches. The CDR3 is made up of 15 amino acids. Per the germline V gene, CDR1 is SGHRS and CDR2 is YFSETQ. The CDR3 region is CASSGGGGVDIEQYF. The CDR3 region has the DNA TGCGCCAGCAGCGGGGGGGGAGGGGTTGATATCGAGCAGTACTTC.

This clone occurred many times. The gene calls are TRBV18 and TRBJ2-7, with 9 bases lining up with TRBD2. Germline CDR1 and CDR2: KGHSH and LQKENI. V was pared by 2 bases and J by 6 bases, with 29 bases of the junction left unmatched. The length of the CDR3 is 22 residues. CDR3 bases: TGTGCCAGCTCACCATTCAGTACCCTGACTAGCGGAAATGAGTTTATTCGTCGCGAGCAGTACTTC. The encoded protein is CASSPFSTLTSGNEFIRREQYF.

This clone came up many times. This CDR3 is also generated by other DNA sequences in the sample. The J gene is TRBJ1-1, the V gene TRBV12-5; 7 nucleotides agree with TRBD1. Germline CDR1 LGHNT, CDR2 FRNRAP. The V and J ends lost 4 bases and 1 base, in that order; junction bases with no gene match: 12. This CDR3 is 17 amino acids long. The CDR3 protein is CASGWNRGRRENTEAFF. The CDR3 region has the DNA TGTGCTAGTGGTTGGAACAGGGGACGTCGGGAGAACACTGAAGCTTTCTTT.

Ten or more counts support this clone. The rearrangement joins TRBV19 to TRBJ2-3, with D perhaps TRBD2 (5 bases). CDR3 length equals 13 residues. Trimming removed 6 bases from V and 5 bases from J, with 12 bases in between. CDR1 and CDR2 from the germline V gene are LNHDA and SQIVND (reference sequence). The CDR3 is CASRERSQDTQYF. As DNA, the CDR3 is TGTGCCAGTAGGGAGCGGAGCCAAGATACGCAGTATTTT.

This clone was counted many times. The gene calls are TRBV9 and TRBJ2-3; 11 bases agree with TRBD1. V lost 4 bases and J lost 2; bases outside the gene matches: 9. This CDR3 region has 17 residues. CDR1 and CDR2 (germline): SGDLS, YYNGEE. DNA for the CDR3: TGTGCCAGCAGCCGGGACAGGGGGTTCGGAGACACAGATACGCAGTATTTT. Its protein product is CASSRDRGFGDTDTQYF.

This clone was observed many times. DNA of the CDR3: TGTGCCAGCAGTCCCCGCGCCGGGGGGATAGTTAGCTATGGCTACACCTTC. The encoded protein is CASSPRAGGIVSYGYTF. The chain combines TRBV28 with TRBJ1-2; TRBD1 might be the D (5 bases). Germline CDR1 is MDHEN and CDR2 is SYDVKM. V lost 5 bases to trimming and J lost 4 bases, with 23 bases between them. The CDR3 spans 17 residues.

The chain has TRBV6-5 and TRBJ1-5; unclear D gene. This CDR3 is built from 15 residues. The germline V gene encodes CDR1 MNHEY and CDR2 SVGAGI. V gave up 4 bases and J gave up 0 bases, with 10 bases separating them. CDR3 bases: TGTGCCAGCAGTTTTGCGGGAGATAGCAATCAGCCCCAGCATTTT. Encoded protein: CASSFAGDSNQPQHF.

This clone appeared many times. V usage is TRBV7-9 and J usage is TRBJ2-7, with TRBD2 matching 10 bases. Looked up from germline, CDR1 is SEHNR and CDR2 is FQNEAQ (reference sequence). Losses at the gene ends were 5 bases for V and 4 bases for J; bases not matched to a gene: 8. The CDR3 consists of 15 residues. CDR3 DNA: TGTGCCAGCAGCAAGCGAGCGGGAGGGCCTTACGAGCAGTACTTC. Translating it yields CASSKRAGGPYEQYF.

The chain recombines TRBV27 with TRBJ1-6; D is ambiguous. There are 13 residues in the CDR3. Looked up from germline, CDR1 is MNHEY and CDR2 is SMNVEV (reference sequence). Trimming left V 3 bases short and J 12 bases short, with 12 bases between. In nucleotides, the CDR3 is TGTGCCAGCAGTTTTTCCTATCCCCGACCCCTCCACTTT. Its protein product is CASSFSYPRPLHF.

This clone was detected many times. This chain uses TRBV7-8 with TRBJ2-1; D might be TRBD2 (6 bases). V was clipped by 5 bases and J by 6 bases, with 14 bases between them. The CDR3 loop spans 14 amino acids. Germline V gives CDR1 SGHVS, CDR2 FQNEAQ. CDR3 region: CASSGRDWTNEQFF. CDR3 DNA: TGTGCCAGCAGCGGCCGGGACTGGACCAATGAGCAGTTCTTC.

This clone was recorded many times. The chain uses TRBV10-2 and TRBJ1-3; a possible D gene is TRBD1 (5 bases). The V end lost 7 bases, the J end lost 0 bases, and 7 bases lay between the germline ends. The CDR3 is made up of 13 amino acids. The germline CDR1 and CDR2 sequences are WSHSY and SAAADI. The CDR3 nucleotides are TGCGCCAGCATCCAGGGCTCTGGAAACACCATATATTTT. Protein sequence: CASIQGSGNTIYF.

The table lists this clone with many counts. V is TRBV2 and J is TRBJ2-1; D is possibly TRBD1 (6 bases). Looked up from germline, CDR1 is SNHLY and CDR2 is FYNNEI. The V end lost 10 bases, the J end lost 7 bases, and 17 bases lay between the germline ends. The CDR3 has 13 residues. CDR3 nucleotide sequence: TGTGCCATCGAAACAGGGTCGGAGAATGAGCAGTTCTTC. Translated, it gives CAIETGSENEQFF.

This clone showed up many times. The sample carries other DNA sequences with the same CDR3. The rearrangement links TRBV19 to TRBJ1-1; D gene uncertain. Germline V CDR1 and CDR2: LNHDA, SQIVND (reference sequence). There are 13 residues in the CDR3. The germline V and J ends were trimmed by 3 bases and 1 base, with 6 bases remaining between them. The CDR3 region is CASSISGNTEAFF. The CDR3 region has the DNA TGTGCCAGTAGTATTTCGGGGAACACTGAAGCTTTCTTT.

This clone was seen at least ten times. The chain links TRBV6-5 to TRBJ1-5; D might be TRBD1 (5 bases). Trimming removed 9 bases at V and 2 bases at J, with 11 bases between. CDR3 length: 13 residues. CDR1 MNHEY and CDR2 SVGAGI come from the germline V gene. CDR3 sequence reads: CASGGTGNQPQHF. As DNA, the CDR3 is TGTGCCAGTGGAGGGACCGGCAATCAGCCCCAGCATTTT.

This clone was seen repeatedly, ten times or more. The rearrangement links TRBV9 to TRBJ2-7; 9 bases fit TRBD2. Unmatched junction bases numbered 5, after V lost 2 bases and J lost 5 bases. Germline V CDR1 and CDR2: SGDLS, YYNGEE. CDR3 length equals 14 residues. This chain's CDR3 is CASSVGLAGHEQYF. CDR3 sequence (DNA): TGTGCCAGCAGCGTTGGGCTAGCGGGACACGAGCAGTACTTC.

This clone was seen many times. The V gene is TRBV28, the J gene TRBJ2-2; TRBD1 aligns across 7 bases. The CDR3 is made up of 16 amino acids. Germline-derived CDR1 and CDR2 are MDHEN and SYDVKM. The J segment lost 1 base and the V segment lost 3 bases, leaving 5 bases of the junction unmatched. Here the CDR3 DNA reads TGTGCCAGCAGTTTCTTGACAGGGATGAACACCGGGGAGCTGTTTTTT. It encodes CASSFLTGMNTGELFF.

This clone was detected many times. The chain links TRBV29-1 to TRBJ1-1, with TRBD1 matching over 9 bases. Trimming cost V 8 bases and J 4 bases; bases outside gene matches: 8. The germline V gene encodes CDR1 SQVTM and CDR2 ANQGSEA. CDR3 length: 13 residues. The CDR3 nucleotides read TGCAGCTCCCGACAGGGGGGAAGCACTGAAGCTTTCTTT. Translation: CSSRQGGSTEAFF.